The text below deals with one T cell receptor (beta chain). These data are taken from a study of control samples from healthy donors and cancer patients. V was pared by 7 bases and J by 3 bases, with 10 bases between. The CDR3 is 12 residues long. Germline CDR1 reads ENHRY; CDR2 reads SYGVKD. Produced via immunoSEQ multiplex PCR; TCRdb's table is partial and in-frame only. The table includes around 140,000 clones, more than 85% detected once. The chain joins TRBV10-3 to TRBJ2-7; D may be TRBD2 (6 bases). The clonotype comes from a young man in good health. Input material: blood. The CDR3 loop is CAITDGGYEQYF. In DNA form, the CDR3 reads TGTGCCATCACCGACGGGGGCTACGAGCAGTACTTC.